This entry is about one TCR beta chain. V was shortened by 1 base and J by 4 bases, with 14 bases between the two germline ends. CDR3 length equals 15 residues. Germline CDR1 is LGHDT and CDR2 is YNNKEL (reference sequence). MiXCR, run by TCRdb on the RT-PCR reads, gives a single entry per CDR3 protein. The table shows 200,000 to 250,000 distinct CDR3 sequences, with 14% occurring only once. This record belongs to a study of patients and donors after allogeneic stem cell transplantation. The receptor was derived from a human donor who was either an allogeneic HSCT recipient or a stem cell or donor lymphocyte infusion donor (not recorded which). It is not recorded whose cells these are; they may come from a transplant donor. The sequenced sample was blood, either unsorted or a sorted T cell fraction (not recorded which). V gene TRBV3-1 combines with J gene TRBJ2-7, with a tentative D call TRBD2 (5 bases). In nucleotides, the CDR3 is TGTGCCAGCAGCCAAGTTGCTACCAGGAGGTACGAGCAGTACTTC. This encodes CASSQVATRRYEQYF.